This T cell receptor beta chain was identified during a study of cytomegalovirus exposure and HLA in healthy donors. General observations from the study: Common viral pathogens were later found to be apparently linked to several of the most significant clusters. In vitro confirmation showed a few CMV-associated chains to be CMV antigen specific.

The V gene's germline CDR1 is LNHDA and CDR2 SQIVND (reference sequence). This CDR3 region has 14 residues. Trimming pared 5 bases from V and 4 bases from J, leaving 11 bases between. PCR primers comprised 60 Vbeta and 13 Jbeta primers. Sequencing was performed with immunoSEQ multiplex PCR; in TCRdb, only in-frame clones are kept and a portion is missing. The sample has some 150,000 clones; approximately 75% are singletons. Although they were nominally healthy when sampled, donors likely had unrecorded immune exposures. Comment on this clone: As yet, its antigen is unknown.

Sequenced: PBMCs. J is TRBJ2-2 and V is TRBV19; no clear D. The sequence was collected from a man aged 30 to 39 in good health and CMV-seropositive. The CDR3 DNA is TGTGCCAGTAGTCTCGTAATAGCCACCGGGGAGCTGTTTTTT. Translated, it gives CASSLVIATGELFF.